Below are 16 T cell receptor beta chains sequenced from a single sample in a study of blood T cell repertoires in COVID-19. Sequencing was performed with immunoSEQ multiplex PCR; in TCRdb, only in-frame clones are kept and a portion is missing. The sample has roughly 70,000 clones, about four fifths seen once. The sequencing input was peripheral blood. The receptor source for this set is a human donor in a cohort sampled during active COVID-19.

The chain uses TRBV28 and TRBJ2-6; D possibly corresponds to TRBD1 (6 bases). CDR3 size: 14 residues. Trimming took 5 bases from V and 2 from J, leaving 7 bases between them. Germline V gene sequence: CDR1 MDHEN, CDR2 SYDVKM. This chain's CDR3 is CASSGTTGANVLTF. In nucleotides, the CDR3 is TGTGCCAGCAGTGGGACAACTGGGGCCAACGTCCTGACTTTC.

The chain combines TRBV5-1 with TRBJ1-1; TRBD1 matches at 8 bases. With V trimmed by 4 bases and J by 5 bases, 10 bases remained unmatched. This CDR3 has 15 residues. Germline lookup yields CDR1 SGHRS and CDR2 YFSETQ. The CDR3 here is CASSRPTGGRTEAFF. DNA for the CDR3: TGCGCCAGCAGCCGACCCACAGGGGGTAGGACTGAAGCTTTCTTT.

This clone appeared a few times. CDR3: CASSLARGQYNEQFF. Here the CDR3 DNA reads TGTGCCAGCAGCTTAGCGCGAGGGCAGTACAATGAGCAGTTCTTC. The chain has TRBV7-8 and TRBJ2-1, with D possibly matching TRBD2 (5 bases). V lost 0 bases to trimming and J lost 4 bases, with 10 bases between them. Germline CDR1 and CDR2: SGHVS and FQNEAQ. This CDR3 is 15 amino acids long.

The genes are TRBV7-8 and TRBJ1-5, with 8 bases identical to TRBD1. Germline assignment: CDR1 SGHVS and CDR2 FQNEAQ. J gave up 1 base and V 4 bases, and 6 bases lay outside the gene matches. The CDR3 has 16 residues. CDR3 in DNA: TGTGCCAGCAGCTCCCGGACAGGGCAAAGCAATCAGCCCCAGCATTTT. Its translation: CASSSRTGQSNQPQHF.

This clone appeared once. V is TRBV6-2 or TRBV6-3 and J is TRBJ2-3, with a possible D match to TRBD2 (5 bases). Germline assignment: CDR1 MNHEY and CDR2 SVGEGT. This CDR3 has 17 residues. Trimming took off 1 base at V and 8 bases at J, with 22 bases between the two ends. The CDR3: CASSYYGVTTLVATQYF. The CDR3 nucleotides read TGTGCCAGCAGTTACTACGGGGTTACGACGTTGGTGGCTACGCAGTATTTT.

This chain joins TRBV19 and TRBJ2-1; the D is unclear. The CDR3 loop spans 13 amino acids. With 3 bases removed from V and 4 bases from J, the gap between germline ends came to 7 bases. In germline, CDR1 is LNHDA, CDR2 SQIVND (reference sequence). In nucleotides, the CDR3 is TGTGCCAGTAGTATGCCAGAATACAATGAGCAGTTCTTC. Translated: CASSMPEYNEQFF.

About this clone: Other DNA sequences in the sample encode the same CDR3. CDR3 amino acids: CASSPGVSYEQYF. For the CDR3, the DNA is TGTGCCAGCAGCCCGGGGGTCTCCTACGAGCAGTACTTC. This chain links TRBV9 with TRBJ2-7, with D possibly TRBD2 on 6 matching bases. Germline V gene data show CDR1 as SGDLS and CDR2 as YYNGEE. CDR3 length: 13 amino acids. V lost 4 bases to trimming and J lost 0 bases, with 8 bases between them.

This chain uses TRBV6-5 with TRBJ1-2; the D gene is possibly TRBD1 (6 bases). The CDR3 loop spans 14 amino acids. In germline, CDR1 is MNHEY, CDR2 SVGAGI. The ends were cut back, 6 bases at V and 8 bases at J, with 19 bases in the middle. In nucleotides, the CDR3 is TGTGCCAGCAGGGTCCGGGGGGGGCGCTTAGGCTACACCTTC. It yields the protein CASRVRGGRLGYTF.

This clone has a handful of counts. V is TRBV6-2 or TRBV6-3 and J is TRBJ2-7, with a possible D match to TRBD2 (6 bases). This CDR3 comprises 15 residues. Germline assignment: CDR1 MNHEY and CDR2 SVGEGT. Trimming removed 6 bases from V and 3 bases from J, with 18 bases in between. The CDR3 protein is CASSPYGGSSYEQYF. The CDR3 DNA sequence: TGTGCCAGCAGCCCCTATGGAGGGAGCAGCTACGAGCAGTACTTC.

The chain is built from TRBV29-1 and TRBJ2-5, with 9 bases matching TRBD2. Germline V lookup: CDR1 SQVTM, CDR2 ANQGSEA. The CDR3 runs 13 residues. Germline trimming cut 8 bases from V and 3 bases from J; bases unmatched to any gene: 7. CDR3 sequence (DNA): TGCAGCTCAGGGGCGGGGGGGAAAGAGACCCAGTACTTC. Translation: CSSGAGGKETQYF.

The rearrangement links TRBV28 to TRBJ1-2; TRBD1 might be the D (5 bases). Germline CDR1 MDHEN, CDR2 SYDVKM. The V end was cut by 6 bases, the J end by 8 bases, with 16 bases between. The CDR3 is 13 amino acids. The CDR3 loop reads CASSPGQGGGYTF. The CDR3 DNA is TGTGCCAGCAGCCCCGGGCAGGGCGGCGGCTACACCTTC.

The chain joins TRBV30 to TRBJ1-2, with 11 bases identical to TRBD1. This CDR3 is built from 12 residues. V dropped 8 bases and J dropped 8; count of bases not matched to a gene: 7. Looked up from germline, CDR1 is GTSNPN and CDR2 is SVGIG (reference sequence). CDR3 amino acids: CAGGQGASGYTF. The CDR3 nucleotides are TGTGCCGGTGGACAGGGGGCGTCAGGCTACACCTTC.

The rearrangement uses TRBV9 and TRBJ2-7, with D unclear. Trimming stripped 0 bases from V and 3 bases from J, with 10 bases between. This CDR3 comprises 14 residues. CDR1 and CDR2 (germline): SGDLS, YYNGEE. The CDR3: CASSVGGLGYEQYF. In nucleotides, the CDR3 is TGTGCCAGCAGCGTAGGCGGTCTGGGCTACGAGCAGTACTTC.

The chain couples TRBV6-6 to TRBJ2-1, with TRBD2 as a possible D gene (7 bases). Germline V gives CDR1 MNHNY, CDR2 SVGAGI (reference sequence). V was cut by 7 bases and J by 7 bases, with 20 bases left in between. The CDR3 runs 15 residues. In DNA form, the CDR3 reads TGTGCCAGCAAGGGGGGGGCTAGCGGAGGGAATGAGCAGTTCTTC. This sequence encodes CASKGGASGGNEQFF.

The J gene is TRBJ1-6, the V gene TRBV5-6; TRBD1 might be the D (6 bases). Germline CDR1 and CDR2: SGHDT and YYEEEE. The CDR3 has 13 residues. Trimming took off 3 bases at V and 11 bases at J, with 12 bases between the two ends. For the CDR3, the DNA is TGTGCCAGCAGCTCGGCAGGGGTAGCACCCCTCCACTTT. This codes for CASSSAGVAPLHF.

This chain connects TRBV7-8 to TRBJ1-5, with TRBD1 identical over 7 bases. V gave up 6 bases and J gave up 6 bases; unmatched junction bases: 14. The germline V gene has CDR1 SGHVS and CDR2 FQNEAQ. The CDR3 consists of 16 residues. The CDR3 is CASRQPGGEAGQPQHF. In DNA, the CDR3 is TGTGCCAGCAGGCAACCAGGGGGTGAAGCGGGTCAGCCCCAGCATTTT.